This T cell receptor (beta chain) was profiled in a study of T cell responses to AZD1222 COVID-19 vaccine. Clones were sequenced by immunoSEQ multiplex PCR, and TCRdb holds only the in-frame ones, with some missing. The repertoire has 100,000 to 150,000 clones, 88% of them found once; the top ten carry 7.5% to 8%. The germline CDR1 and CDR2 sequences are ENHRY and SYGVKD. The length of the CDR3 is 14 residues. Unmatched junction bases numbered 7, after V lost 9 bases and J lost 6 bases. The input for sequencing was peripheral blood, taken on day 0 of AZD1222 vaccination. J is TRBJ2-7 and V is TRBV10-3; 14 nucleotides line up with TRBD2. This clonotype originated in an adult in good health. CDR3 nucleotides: TGTGCCATTTGGGGGACTAGCGGGAGTGGCGAGCAGTACTTC. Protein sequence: CAIWGTSGSGEQYF.